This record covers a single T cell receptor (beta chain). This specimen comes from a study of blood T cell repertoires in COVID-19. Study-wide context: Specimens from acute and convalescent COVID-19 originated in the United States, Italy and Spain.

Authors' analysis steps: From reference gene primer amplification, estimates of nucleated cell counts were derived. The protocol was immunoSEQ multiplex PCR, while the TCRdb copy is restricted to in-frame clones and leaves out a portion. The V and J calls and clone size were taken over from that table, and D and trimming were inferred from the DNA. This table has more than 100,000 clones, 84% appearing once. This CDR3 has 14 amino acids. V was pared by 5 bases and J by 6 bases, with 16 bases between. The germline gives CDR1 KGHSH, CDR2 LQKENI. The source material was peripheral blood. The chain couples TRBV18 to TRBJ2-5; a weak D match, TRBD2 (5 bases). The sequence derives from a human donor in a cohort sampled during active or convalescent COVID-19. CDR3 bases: TGTGCCAGCTCAGAGGACCGGGGTGTGCAGACCCAGTACTTC. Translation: CASSEDRGVQTQYF.